Below are 23 T cell receptor beta chains sequenced from a single sample in a study of blood T cell repertoires in COVID-19. Assay: immunoSEQ multiplex PCR; the TCRdb copy retains only in-frame clones and omits some. The sample consists of 150,000 to 180,000 clones, more than 75% of them appearing once. The specimen sequenced was peripheral blood. Every receptor here comes from a woman aged 60-75 years with COVID-19, enrolled during active disease.

The V gene is TRBV12-3 or TRBV12-4, the J gene TRBJ1-1; D gene unclear. The CDR3 totals 13 residues. Trimming removed 6 bases from V and 4 bases from J, with 12 bases in between. CDR3 protein: CASSLAGRTEAFF. CDR3 sequence (DNA): TGTGCCAGCAGCCTTGCGGGCCGCACTGAAGCTTTCTTT.

The V gene is TRBV12-3 or TRBV12-4, the J gene TRBJ2-1; the D is unclear. Deletions cut 6 bases from V and 13 bases from J, with 4 bases between. CDR3 length: 8 amino acids. CDR3: CASSPQFF. The CDR3 nucleotides read TGTGCCAGCAGCCCTCAGTTCTTC.

The J gene is TRBJ2-5, the V gene TRBV5-1; 11 bases fit TRBD2. CDR1 is SGHRS, CDR2 YFSETQ, per germline. Trimming at V came to 3 bases and at J to 1 base, leaving 5 bases not matched to a gene. The CDR3 spans 16 residues. DNA for the CDR3: TGCGCCAGCAGCTCGTCACTAGCGGGGGTCCAAGAGACCCAGTACTTC. Translation: CASSSSLAGVQETQYF. Looking up the rest from reference TRBV5-1 and TRBJ2-5 gives the full variable domain: KAGVTQTPRYLIKTRGQQVTLSCSPISGHRSVSWYQQTPGQGLQFLFEYFSETQRNKGNFPGRFSGRQFSNSRSEMNVSTLELGDSALYLCASSSSLAGVQETQYFGPGTRLLVL.

The DNA of the CDR3 is TGCGCCAGCAGCTTGGGGGTGGACAGCAATGAGCAGTTCTTC. Translated: CASSLGVDSNEQFF. The genes are TRBV5-1 and TRBJ2-1, with D tentatively TRBD1 (6 bases). Germline V gene data show CDR1 as SGHRS and CDR2 as YFSETQ. This CDR3 is 14 amino acids long. Trimming took 0 bases from V and 6 from J, leaving 10 bases between them.

J is TRBJ2-1 and V is TRBV3-1 (or the pseudogene TRBV3-2); no reliable D call. The CDR3 is made up of 14 amino acids. V was shortened by 1 base and J by 7 bases, with 11 bases between the two germline ends. Germline V gene data show CDR1 as LGHDT and CDR2 as YNNKEL (reference sequence). CDR3 coding DNA: TGTGCCAGCAGCCAAGCCTTACGGTCTAATGAGCAGTTCTTC. It translates to CASSQALRSNEQFF.

The chain links TRBV29-1 to TRBJ2-3; no clear D. The germline CDR1 and CDR2 sequences are SQVTM and ANQGSEA. V was clipped by 4 bases and J by 7 bases, with 6 bases between them. The CDR3 has 10 residues. CDR3 coding DNA: TGCAGCGTTGCCCTTAATACGCAGTATTTT. Amino acids: CSVALNTQYF.

The chain is built from TRBV5-1 and TRBJ1-4, with 7 bases matching TRBD1. From germline, CDR1 is SGHRS and CDR2 YFSETQ. J was trimmed by 5 bases and V by 4 bases; bases with no gene match: 8. CDR3 length: 15 amino acids. CDR3 residues: CASSPPGGKNEKLFF. The CDR3 region has the DNA TGCGCCAGCAGCCCACCAGGGGGAAAGAATGAAAAACTGTTTTTT.

V gene TRBV5-3 combines with J gene TRBJ1-4, with D uncertain. TRBV5-3 is placed among ORFs of uncertain function. The CDR3 extends over 13 amino acids. V was pared by 1 base and J by 8 bases, with 9 bases between. The CDR3 loop is CARSLRSGEKLFF. The CDR3 DNA is TGTGCCAGAAGCTTGAGGAGTGGGGAAAAACTGTTTTTT.

This clone has just a few counts. The chain recombines TRBV5-6 with TRBJ1-2, with D possibly matching TRBD1 (5 bases). Trimming pared 4 bases from V and 4 bases from J, leaving 8 bases between. The CDR3 has 12 amino acids. The germline V gene encodes CDR1 SGHDT and CDR2 YYEEEE. Written as DNA, the CDR3 is TGTGCCAGCAGCCCAGGGATCTATGGCTACACCTTC. This codes for CASSPGIYGYTF.

This CDR3 is CASSLVGAISGANVLTF. The CDR3 bases are TGCGCCAGCAGCTTGGTAGGGGCTATCTCTGGGGCCAACGTCCTGACTTTC. The V gene is TRBV5-1, the J gene TRBJ2-6, with a possible D match to TRBD1 (5 bases). Trimming shortened V by 0 bases and J by 0 bases, and 10 bases separated the two germline ends. The CDR3 totals 17 residues. CDR1 and CDR2 from the germline V gene are SGHRS and YFSETQ. The variable domain in full, completed from reference TRBV5-1 and TRBJ2-6, reads KAGVTQTPRYLIKTRGQQVTLSCSPISGHRSVSWYQQTPGQGLQFLFEYFSETQRNKGNFPGRFSGRQFSNSRSEMNVSTLELGDSALYLCASSLVGAISGANVLTFGAGSRLTVL.

J is TRBJ2-1 and V is TRBV25-1, with 9 bases that match TRBD1. V lost 5 bases, J lost 5 bases, and 13 bases stayed unmatched. Germline V lookup: CDR1 MGHDK, CDR2 SYGVNS. There are 17 residues in the CDR3. The CDR3 sequence is CASSLPTRTGANNEQFF. CDR3 in DNA: TGTGCCAGCAGTCTACCAACCCGGACAGGGGCGAACAATGAGCAGTTCTTC.

This chain joins TRBV24-1 and TRBJ2-1, with 12 bases lining up with TRBD2. Unmatched junction bases numbered 14, after V lost 5 bases and J lost 7 bases. Germline V lookup: CDR1 KGHDR, CDR2 SFDVKD. The CDR3 length is 18 residues. The CDR3 loop is CATSGDRNTSGRLNEQFF. The CDR3 DNA is TGTGCCACCAGTGGGGACAGGAACACTAGCGGGAGGTTAAATGAGCAGTTCTTC.

V usage is TRBV7-9 and J usage is TRBJ1-1; perhaps TRBD1 as D (5 bases). Germline CDR1 and CDR2: SEHNR and FQNEAQ (reference sequence). The CDR3 sequence is 16 residues long. Between the trimmed V and J ends, which lost 3 bases and 1 base, there was a span of 15 bases. CDR3 amino acids: CASSFGKGTPNTEAFF. The CDR3 coding sequence is TGTGCCAGCAGCTTCGGTAAAGGGACTCCGAACACTGAAGCTTTCTTT.

The chain joins TRBV29-1 to TRBJ1-1, with 7 bases fitting TRBD1. Trimming removed 7 bases from V and 4 bases from J; junction bases left unmatched: 6. The CDR3 totals 12 residues. The germline CDR1 and CDR2 sequences are SQVTM and ANQGSEA. The DNA for the CDR3 is TGCAGCGGCGGACAGGTGGGCACTGAAGCTTTCTTT. Its translation: CSGGQVGTEAFF.

CDR3 DNA sequence: TGCGCCAGCAGCCTCTCATACCCTAGCGATTACGAGCAGTACGTC. Amino acids: CASSLSYPSDYEQYV. The chain carries TRBV4-1 and TRBJ2-7; D is possibly TRBD2 (6 bases). The V gene's germline CDR1 is MGHRA and CDR2 YSYEKL. Between the trimmed V and J ends, which lost 4 bases and 4 bases, there was a span of 17 bases. The CDR3 runs to 15 residues.

The rearrangement links TRBV19 to TRBJ1-4; the D is unclear. Deletions cut 3 bases from V and 4 bases from J, with 6 bases between. The CDR3 loop spans 13 amino acids. CDR1 and CDR2 (germline): LNHDA, SQIVND (reference sequence). The CDR3 loop reads CASSMYSNEKLFF. As DNA, the CDR3 is TGTGCCAGTAGTATGTACAGTAATGAAAAACTGTTTTTT. The full variable domain, with the rest looked up from reference TRBV19 and TRBJ1-4, is DGGITQSPKYLFRKEGQNVTLSCEQNLNHDAMYWYRQDPGQGLRLIYYSQIVNDFQKGDIAEGYSVSREKKESFPLTVTSAQKNPTAFYLCASSMYSNEKLFFGSGTQLSVL.

The V call is TRBV2, the J call TRBJ2-2; D is perhaps TRBD1 (6 bases). The CDR3 extends over 14 amino acids. V lost 8 bases and J 4 bases, leaving 14 bases between the germline ends. CDR1 and CDR2 from the germline V gene are SNHLY and FYNNEI. The CDR3 DNA sequence: TGTGCCAGCGGAATTACAGGGAGCACCGGGGAGCTGTTTTTT. It yields the protein CASGITGSTGELFF.

This clone showed up just once. V is TRBV19 and J is TRBJ1-6, with 7 bases fitting TRBD1. The CDR3 totals 17 residues. In germline, CDR1 is LNHDA, CDR2 SQIVND (reference sequence). The J segment lost 7 bases and the V segment lost 5 bases, leaving 14 bases of the junction unmatched. The CDR3 reads CASSPRTGGLGNSPLHF. CDR3 in DNA: TGTGCCAGTAGTCCCCGGACAGGAGGCCTTGGGAATTCACCCCTCCACTTT. Together with reference TRBV19 and TRBJ1-6, the CDR3 gives the full variable domain: DGGITQSPKYLFRKEGQNVTLSCEQNLNHDAMYWYRQDPGQGLRLIYYSQIVNDFQKGDIAEGYSVSREKKESFPLTVTSAQKNPTAFYLCASSPRTGGLGNSPLHFGNGTRLTVT.

This sequence joins TRBV11-2 and TRBJ2-2; 9 bases line up with TRBD1. CDR3 length equals 16 residues. V was clipped by 5 bases and J by 1 base; unmatched bases: 5. Germline V gene sequence: CDR1 SGHAT, CDR2 FQNNGV. In DNA, the CDR3 is TGTGCCAGCAGCAACCAGGGACAGGGGAACACCGGGGAGCTGTTTTTT. Translation gives CASSNQGQGNTGELFF.

The chain uses TRBV13 and TRBJ1-4; tentatively, D is TRBD1 (6 bases). Germline loops: CDR1 PRHDT, CDR2 FYEKMQ (reference sequence). This CDR3 spans 14 amino acids. With 5 bases removed from V and 6 bases from J, the gap between germline ends came to 13 bases. The CDR3 DNA reads TGTGCCAGCAGCCCTACAGGGCCGCATGAAAAACTGTTTTTT. Its protein product is CASSPTGPHEKLFF.

This clone was observed a single time. This chain links TRBV27 with TRBJ1-3; maybe TRBD1 (6 bases). Per the germline V gene, CDR1 is MNHEY and CDR2 is SMNVEV (reference sequence). The CDR3 consists of 16 residues. V was clipped by 6 bases and J by 0 bases, with 15 bases between them. The CDR3 spells CASSNRVPSSGNTIYF. In nucleotides, the CDR3 is TGTGCCAGCAGCAACAGGGTCCCTAGCTCTGGAAACACCATATATTTT.

The chain couples TRBV24-1 to TRBJ1-5; a possible D gene is TRBD1 (5 bases). This CDR3 is 15 amino acids long. CDR1 and CDR2 (germline): KGHDR, SFDVKD. The ends were cut back, 4 bases at V and 4 bases at J, with 13 bases in the middle. The CDR3 DNA sequence: TGTGCCACCAGTGACCGGTTGGGGGGAAATCAGCCCCAGCATTTT. It is translated as CATSDRLGGNQPQHF.

The V and J genes are TRBV7-8 and TRBJ1-1; a possible D gene is TRBD1 (5 bases). V was shortened by 5 bases and J by 1 base, with 17 bases between the two germline ends. CDR3 length equals 16 residues. CDR1 is SGHVS and CDR2 is FQNEAQ in the germline V gene. The DNA for the CDR3 is TGTGCCAGCAGCCAGGTCTTGACAGTACGGAACACTGAAGCTTTCTTT. It yields the protein CASSQVLTVRNTEAFF.